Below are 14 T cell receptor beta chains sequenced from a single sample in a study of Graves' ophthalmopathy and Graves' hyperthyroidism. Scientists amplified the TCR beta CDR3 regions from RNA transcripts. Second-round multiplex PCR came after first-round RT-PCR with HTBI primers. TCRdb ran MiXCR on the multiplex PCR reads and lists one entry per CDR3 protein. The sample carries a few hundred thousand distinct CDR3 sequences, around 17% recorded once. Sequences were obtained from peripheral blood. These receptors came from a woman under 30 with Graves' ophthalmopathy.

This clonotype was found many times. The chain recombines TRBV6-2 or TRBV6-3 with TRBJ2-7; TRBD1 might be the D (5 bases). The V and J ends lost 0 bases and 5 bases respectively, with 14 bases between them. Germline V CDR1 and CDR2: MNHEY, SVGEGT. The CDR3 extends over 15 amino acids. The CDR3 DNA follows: TGTGCCAGCAGTTACTCGTCCAGGGCGTCCGACGAGCAGTACTTC. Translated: CASSYSSRASDEQYF.

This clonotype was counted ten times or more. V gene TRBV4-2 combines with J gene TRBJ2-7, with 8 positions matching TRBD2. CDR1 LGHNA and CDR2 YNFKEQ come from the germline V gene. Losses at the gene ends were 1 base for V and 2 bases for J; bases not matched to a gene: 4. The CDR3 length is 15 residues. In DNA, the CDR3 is TGTGCCAGCAGCCAAGTACTAGCGGACACCTACGAGCAGTACTTC. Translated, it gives CASSQVLADTYEQYF.

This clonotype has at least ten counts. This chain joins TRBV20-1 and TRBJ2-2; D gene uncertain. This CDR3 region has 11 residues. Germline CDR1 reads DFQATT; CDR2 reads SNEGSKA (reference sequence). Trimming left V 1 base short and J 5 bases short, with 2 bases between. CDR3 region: CSARGTGELFF. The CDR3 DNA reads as TGCAGTGCTAGAGGTACCGGGGAGCTGTTTTTT.

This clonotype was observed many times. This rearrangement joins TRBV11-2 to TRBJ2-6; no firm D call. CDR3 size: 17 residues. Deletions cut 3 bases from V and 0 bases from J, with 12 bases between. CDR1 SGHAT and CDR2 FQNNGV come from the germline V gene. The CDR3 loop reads CASSFFTANSGANVLTF. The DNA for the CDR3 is TGTGCCAGCAGCTTTTTCACAGCTAACTCTGGGGCCAACGTCCTGACTTTC.

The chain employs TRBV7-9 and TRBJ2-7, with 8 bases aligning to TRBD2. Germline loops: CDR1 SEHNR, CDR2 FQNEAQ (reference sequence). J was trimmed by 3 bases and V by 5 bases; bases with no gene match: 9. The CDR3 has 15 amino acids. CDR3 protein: CASSPPGGGLYEQYF. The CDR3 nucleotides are TGTGCCAGCAGCCCCCCCGGGGGGGGGCTCTACGAGCAGTACTTC.

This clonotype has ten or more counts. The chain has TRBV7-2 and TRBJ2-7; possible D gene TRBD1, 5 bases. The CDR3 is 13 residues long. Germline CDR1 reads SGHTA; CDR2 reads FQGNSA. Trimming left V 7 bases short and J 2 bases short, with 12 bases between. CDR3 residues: CASTSQGTYEQYF. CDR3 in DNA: TGTGCCAGCACTTCCCAGGGAACCTACGAGCAGTACTTC. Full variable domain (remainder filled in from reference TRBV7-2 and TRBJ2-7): GAGVSQSPSNKVTEKGKDVELRCDPISGHTALYWYRQSLGQGLEFLIYFQGNSAPDKSGLPSDRFSAERTGGSVSTLTIQRTQQEDSAVYLCASTSQGTYEQYFGPGTRLTVT.

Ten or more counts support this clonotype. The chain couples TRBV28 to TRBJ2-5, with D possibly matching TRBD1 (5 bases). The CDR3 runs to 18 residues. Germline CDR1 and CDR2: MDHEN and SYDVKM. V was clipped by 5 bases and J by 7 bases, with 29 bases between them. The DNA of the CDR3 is TGTGCCAGCAGTCCCCACCCGTGGCAGGGCCTCTTGATAGGGACCCAGTACTTC. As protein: CASSPHPWQGLLIGTQYF. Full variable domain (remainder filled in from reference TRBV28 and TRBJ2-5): DVKVTQSSRYLVKRTGEKVFLECVQDMDHENMFWYRQDPGLGLRLIYFSYDVKMKEKGDIPEGYSVSREKKERFSLILESASTNQTSMYLCASSPHPWQGLLIGTQYFGPGTRLLVL.

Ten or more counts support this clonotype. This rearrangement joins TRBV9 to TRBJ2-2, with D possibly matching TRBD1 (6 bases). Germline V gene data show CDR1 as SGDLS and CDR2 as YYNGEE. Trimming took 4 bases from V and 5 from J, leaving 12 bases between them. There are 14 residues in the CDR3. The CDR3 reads CASSPYRVTGELFF. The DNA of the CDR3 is TGTGCCAGCAGCCCGTACAGGGTGACCGGGGAGCTGTTTTTT.

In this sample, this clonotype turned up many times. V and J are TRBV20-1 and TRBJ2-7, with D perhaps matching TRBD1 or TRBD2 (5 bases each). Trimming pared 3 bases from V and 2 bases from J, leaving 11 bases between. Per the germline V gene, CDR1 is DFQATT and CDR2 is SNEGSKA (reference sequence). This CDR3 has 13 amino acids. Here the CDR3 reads CSARGPRTYEQYF. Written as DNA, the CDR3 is TGCAGTGCTAGGGGACCACGAACCTACGAGCAGTACTTC.

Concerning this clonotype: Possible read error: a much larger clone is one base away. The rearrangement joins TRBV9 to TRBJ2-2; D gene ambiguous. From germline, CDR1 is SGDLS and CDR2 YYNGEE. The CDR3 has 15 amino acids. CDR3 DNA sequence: TGTGCCATCAGCGTAGGACCCCGGCCCACCGGGGAGCTGTTTTTT. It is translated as CAISVGPRPTGELFF.

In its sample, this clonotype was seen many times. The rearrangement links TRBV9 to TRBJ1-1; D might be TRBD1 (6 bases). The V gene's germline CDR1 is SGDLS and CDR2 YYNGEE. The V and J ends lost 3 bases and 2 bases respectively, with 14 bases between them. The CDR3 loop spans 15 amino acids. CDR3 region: CASSAGVNPNTEAFF. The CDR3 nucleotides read TGTGCCAGCAGCGCAGGGGTAAATCCAAACACTGAAGCTTTCTTT.

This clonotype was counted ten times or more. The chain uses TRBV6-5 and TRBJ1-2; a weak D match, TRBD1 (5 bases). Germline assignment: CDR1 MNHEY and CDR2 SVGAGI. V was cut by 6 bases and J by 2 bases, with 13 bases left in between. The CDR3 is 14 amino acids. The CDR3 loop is CASSPGTANYGYTF. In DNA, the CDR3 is TGTGCCAGCAGCCCCGGGACCGCCAACTATGGCTACACCTTC.

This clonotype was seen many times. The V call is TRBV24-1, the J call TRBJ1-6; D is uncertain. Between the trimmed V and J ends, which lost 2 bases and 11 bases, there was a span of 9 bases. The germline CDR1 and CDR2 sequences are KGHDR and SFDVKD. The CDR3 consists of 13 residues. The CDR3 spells CATSDSGETPLHF. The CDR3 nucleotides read TGTGCCACCAGTGATTCCGGTGAAACACCCCTCCACTTT.

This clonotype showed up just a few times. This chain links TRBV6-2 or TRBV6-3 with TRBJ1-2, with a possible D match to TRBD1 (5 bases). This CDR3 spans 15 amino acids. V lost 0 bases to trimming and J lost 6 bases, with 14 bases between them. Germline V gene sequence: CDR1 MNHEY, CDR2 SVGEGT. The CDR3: CASSYSIGGADGYTF. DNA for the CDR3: TGTGCCAGCAGTTACTCGATTGGAGGGGCGGATGGCTACACCTTC.